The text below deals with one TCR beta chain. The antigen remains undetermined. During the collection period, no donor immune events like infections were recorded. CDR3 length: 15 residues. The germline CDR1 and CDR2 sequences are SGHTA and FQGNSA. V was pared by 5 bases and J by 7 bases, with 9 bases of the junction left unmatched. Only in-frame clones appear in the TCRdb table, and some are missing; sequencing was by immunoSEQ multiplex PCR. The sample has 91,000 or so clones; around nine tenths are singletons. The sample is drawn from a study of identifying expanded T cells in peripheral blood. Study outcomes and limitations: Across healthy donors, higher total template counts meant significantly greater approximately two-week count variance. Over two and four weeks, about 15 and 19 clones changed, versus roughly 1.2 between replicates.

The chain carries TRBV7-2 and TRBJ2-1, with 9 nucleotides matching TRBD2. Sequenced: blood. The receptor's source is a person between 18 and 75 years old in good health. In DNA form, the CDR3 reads TGTGCCAGCAGCCTAACTAGCGGGCGGAGGAATGAGCAGTTCTTC. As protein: CASSLTSGRRNEQFF.